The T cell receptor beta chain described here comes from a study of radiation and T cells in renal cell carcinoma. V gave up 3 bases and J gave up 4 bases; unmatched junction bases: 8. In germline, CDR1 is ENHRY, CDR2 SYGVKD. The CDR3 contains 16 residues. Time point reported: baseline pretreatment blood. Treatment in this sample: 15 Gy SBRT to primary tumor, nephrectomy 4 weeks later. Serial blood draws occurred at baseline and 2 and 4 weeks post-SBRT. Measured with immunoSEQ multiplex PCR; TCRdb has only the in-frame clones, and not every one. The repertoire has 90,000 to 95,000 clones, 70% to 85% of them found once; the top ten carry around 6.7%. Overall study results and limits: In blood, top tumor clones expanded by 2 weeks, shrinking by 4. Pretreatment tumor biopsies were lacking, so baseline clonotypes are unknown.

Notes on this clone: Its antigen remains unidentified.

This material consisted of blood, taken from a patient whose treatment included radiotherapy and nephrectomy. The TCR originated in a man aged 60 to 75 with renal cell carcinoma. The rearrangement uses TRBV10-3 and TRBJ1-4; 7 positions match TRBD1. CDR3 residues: CAISDPAGQINEKLFF. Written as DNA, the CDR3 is TGTGCCATCAGTGACCCCGCGGGACAGATTAATGAAAAACTGTTTTTT.